This TCR beta chain was recovered during a study of CD8+CD57+ T cells in acquired aplastic anemia. Study details: Researchers reported that healthy donors averaged roughly 11 million reads for CD4+ cells. Study-level points and caveats: The study identified twenty-nine CD8+ CDR3 sequences shared by patients and controls.

In this sample, this clonotype turned up a few times. Its target is not known. Trimming took off 5 bases at V and 2 bases at J, with 10 bases between the two ends. Germline loops: CDR1 MNHNS, CDR2 SASEGT. CDR3 size: 13 residues. The study profiled TCR beta VDJ and CDR3 using genomic DNA as template. TCRdb used MiXCR to reprocess the reads, holding one entry per CDR3 protein. The data contain roughly 160,000 distinct CDR3 sequences, around 60% of them singletons. Sequencing used sorted CD4+, CD8+, or CD8+CD57+ T cells (not recorded which) from PBMCs. The chain is built from TRBV6-1 and TRBJ2-7; D uncertain. The TCR originated in a human donor in good health. The CDR3 reads CASSSQETYEQYF. DNA for the CDR3: TGTGCCAGCAGTTCCCAGGAGACCTACGAGCAGTACTTC.